This T cell receptor (beta chain) was sequenced in a study of response to subunit inactivated influenza vaccine. Worth noting for this clonotype: Its antigen remains unidentified. At one boundary the junction diverges from the germline segment, which might be a read error.

This CDR3 has 14 residues. Study results and limitations: It was suggested by the authors that few new T cells are recruited by each seasonal influenza vaccination.

TCRdb re-called the RT-PCR reads with MiXCR, one entry per CDR3 protein. This table holds hundreds of thousands of distinct CDR3 sequences, about an eighth found once. This specimen was PBMCs from blood, taken on the day of vaccination. This receptor was taken from a man between 50 and 59 years old who received an inactivated influenza vaccine. The gene calls are TRBV12-3 or TRBV12-4 and TRBJ1-6; D perhaps matches TRBD1 (5 bases). CDR3: CASSWDSYSSPLHF. CDR3 DNA sequence: TGTGCCAGCAGTTGGGACTCCTATAGTTCACCCCTCCACTTT.